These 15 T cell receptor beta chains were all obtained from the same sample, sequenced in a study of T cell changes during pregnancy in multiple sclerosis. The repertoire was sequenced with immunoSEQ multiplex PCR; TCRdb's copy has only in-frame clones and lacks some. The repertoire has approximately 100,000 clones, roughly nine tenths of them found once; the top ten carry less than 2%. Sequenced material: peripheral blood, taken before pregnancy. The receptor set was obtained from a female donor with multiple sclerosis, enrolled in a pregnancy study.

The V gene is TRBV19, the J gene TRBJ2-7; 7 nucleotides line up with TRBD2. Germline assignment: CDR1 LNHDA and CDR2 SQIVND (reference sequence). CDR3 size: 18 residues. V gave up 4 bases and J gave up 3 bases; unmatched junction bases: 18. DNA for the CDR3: TGTGCCAGTAGTACGATATTTGCGGGGGACCGACCGGGCTACGAGCAGTACTTC. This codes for CASSTIFAGDRPGYEQYF. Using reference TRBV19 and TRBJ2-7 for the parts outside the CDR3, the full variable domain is DGGITQSPKYLFRKEGQNVTLSCEQNLNHDAMYWYRQDPGQGLRLIYYSQIVNDFQKGDIAEGYSVSREKKESFPLTVTSAQKNPTAFYLCASSTIFAGDRPGYEQYFGPGTRLTVT.

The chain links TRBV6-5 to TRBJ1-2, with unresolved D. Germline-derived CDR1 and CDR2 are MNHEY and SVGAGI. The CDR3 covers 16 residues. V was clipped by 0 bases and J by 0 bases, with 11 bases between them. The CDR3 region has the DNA TGTGCCAGCAGTTACTCATTCCAGTCTTCTAACTATGGCTACACCTTC. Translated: CASSYSFQSSNYGYTF.

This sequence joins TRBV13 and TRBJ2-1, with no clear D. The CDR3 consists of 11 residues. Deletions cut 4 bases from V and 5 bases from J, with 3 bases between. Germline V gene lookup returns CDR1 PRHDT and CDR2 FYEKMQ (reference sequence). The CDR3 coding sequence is TGTGCCAGCAGCTACAACAATGAGCAGTTCTTC. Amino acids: CASSYNNEQFF.

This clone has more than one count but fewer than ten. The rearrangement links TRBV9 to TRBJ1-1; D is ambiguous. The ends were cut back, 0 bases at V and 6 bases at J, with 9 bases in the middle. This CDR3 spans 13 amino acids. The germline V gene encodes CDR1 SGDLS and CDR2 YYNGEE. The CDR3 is CASSVAGTSEAFF. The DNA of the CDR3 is TGTGCCAGCAGCGTAGCTGGCACCTCTGAAGCTTTCTTT.

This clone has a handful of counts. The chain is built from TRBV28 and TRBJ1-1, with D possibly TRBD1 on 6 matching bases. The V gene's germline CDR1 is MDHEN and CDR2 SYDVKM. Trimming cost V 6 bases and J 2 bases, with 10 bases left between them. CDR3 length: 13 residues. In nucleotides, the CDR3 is TGTGCCAGCAGCCGGACAGAAAACACTGAAGCTTTCTTT. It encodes CASSRTENTEAFF.

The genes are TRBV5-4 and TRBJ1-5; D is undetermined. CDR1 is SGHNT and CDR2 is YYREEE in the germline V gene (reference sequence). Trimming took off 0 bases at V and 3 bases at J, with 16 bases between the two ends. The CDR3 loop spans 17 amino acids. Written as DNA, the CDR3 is TGTGCCAGCAGCTTGGGCGTTGGAGGGATCGTCAATCAGCCCCAGCATTTT. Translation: CASSLGVGGIVNQPQHF.

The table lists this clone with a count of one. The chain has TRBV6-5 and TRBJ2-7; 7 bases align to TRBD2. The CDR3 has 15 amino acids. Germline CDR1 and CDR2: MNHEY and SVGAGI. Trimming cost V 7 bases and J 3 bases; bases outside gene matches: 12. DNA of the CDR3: TGTGCCAGCACGGGGAGGGCTAGCGGAAACTACGAGCAGTACTTC. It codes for CASTGRASGNYEQYF.

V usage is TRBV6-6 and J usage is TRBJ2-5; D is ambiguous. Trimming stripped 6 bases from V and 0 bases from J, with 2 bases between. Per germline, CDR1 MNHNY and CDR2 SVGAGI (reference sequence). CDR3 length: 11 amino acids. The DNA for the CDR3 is TGTGCCAGCAGCAACCAAGAGACCCAGTACTTC. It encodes CASSNQETQYF.

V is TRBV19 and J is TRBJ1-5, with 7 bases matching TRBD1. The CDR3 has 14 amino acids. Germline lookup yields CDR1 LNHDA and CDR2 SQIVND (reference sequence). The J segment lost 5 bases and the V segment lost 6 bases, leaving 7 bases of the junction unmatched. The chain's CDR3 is CASRDRQGDQPQHF. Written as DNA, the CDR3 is TGTGCCAGTAGGGATCGACAGGGTGATCAGCCCCAGCATTTT.

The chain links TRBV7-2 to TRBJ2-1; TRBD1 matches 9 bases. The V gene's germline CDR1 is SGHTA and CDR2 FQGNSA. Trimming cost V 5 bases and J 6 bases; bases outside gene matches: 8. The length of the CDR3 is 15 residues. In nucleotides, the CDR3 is TGTGCCAGCAGCCCACCCGGGACAGGGTCCAATGAGCAGTTCTTC. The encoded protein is CASSPPGTGSNEQFF.

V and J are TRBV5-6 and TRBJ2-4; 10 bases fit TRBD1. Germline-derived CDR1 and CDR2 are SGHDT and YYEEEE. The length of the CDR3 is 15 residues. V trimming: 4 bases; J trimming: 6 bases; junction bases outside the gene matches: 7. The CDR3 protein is CASSLGTGVINIQYF. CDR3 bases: TGTGCCAGCAGCCTCGGGACAGGGGTTATAAACATTCAGTACTTC.

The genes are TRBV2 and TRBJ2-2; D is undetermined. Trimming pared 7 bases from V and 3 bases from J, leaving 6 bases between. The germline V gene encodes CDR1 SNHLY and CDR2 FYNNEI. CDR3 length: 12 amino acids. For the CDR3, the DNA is TGTGCCAGCAACGGGTACACCGGGGAGCTGTTTTTT. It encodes CASNGYTGELFF.

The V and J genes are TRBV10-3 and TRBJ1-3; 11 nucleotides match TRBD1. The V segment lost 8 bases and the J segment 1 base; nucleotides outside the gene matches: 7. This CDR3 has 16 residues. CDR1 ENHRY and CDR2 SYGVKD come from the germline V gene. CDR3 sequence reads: CAIGWTGGSSGNTIYF. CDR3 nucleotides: TGTGCCATCGGCTGGACAGGGGGCTCATCTGGAAACACCATATATTTT.

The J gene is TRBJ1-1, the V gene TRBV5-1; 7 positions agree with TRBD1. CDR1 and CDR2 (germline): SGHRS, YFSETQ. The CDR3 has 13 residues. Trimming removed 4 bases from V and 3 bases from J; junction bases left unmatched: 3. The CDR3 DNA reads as TGCGCCAGCAGCGTCGACAGGGACACTGAAGCTTTCTTT. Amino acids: CASSVDRDTEAFF.

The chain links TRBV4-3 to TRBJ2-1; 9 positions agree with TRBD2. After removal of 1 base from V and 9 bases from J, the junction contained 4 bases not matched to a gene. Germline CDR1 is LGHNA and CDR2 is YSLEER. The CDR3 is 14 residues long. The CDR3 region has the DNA TGCGCCAGCAGCCAAGTTAGCGGGAGTACTGAGCAGTTCTTC. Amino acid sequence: CASSQVSGSTEQFF.